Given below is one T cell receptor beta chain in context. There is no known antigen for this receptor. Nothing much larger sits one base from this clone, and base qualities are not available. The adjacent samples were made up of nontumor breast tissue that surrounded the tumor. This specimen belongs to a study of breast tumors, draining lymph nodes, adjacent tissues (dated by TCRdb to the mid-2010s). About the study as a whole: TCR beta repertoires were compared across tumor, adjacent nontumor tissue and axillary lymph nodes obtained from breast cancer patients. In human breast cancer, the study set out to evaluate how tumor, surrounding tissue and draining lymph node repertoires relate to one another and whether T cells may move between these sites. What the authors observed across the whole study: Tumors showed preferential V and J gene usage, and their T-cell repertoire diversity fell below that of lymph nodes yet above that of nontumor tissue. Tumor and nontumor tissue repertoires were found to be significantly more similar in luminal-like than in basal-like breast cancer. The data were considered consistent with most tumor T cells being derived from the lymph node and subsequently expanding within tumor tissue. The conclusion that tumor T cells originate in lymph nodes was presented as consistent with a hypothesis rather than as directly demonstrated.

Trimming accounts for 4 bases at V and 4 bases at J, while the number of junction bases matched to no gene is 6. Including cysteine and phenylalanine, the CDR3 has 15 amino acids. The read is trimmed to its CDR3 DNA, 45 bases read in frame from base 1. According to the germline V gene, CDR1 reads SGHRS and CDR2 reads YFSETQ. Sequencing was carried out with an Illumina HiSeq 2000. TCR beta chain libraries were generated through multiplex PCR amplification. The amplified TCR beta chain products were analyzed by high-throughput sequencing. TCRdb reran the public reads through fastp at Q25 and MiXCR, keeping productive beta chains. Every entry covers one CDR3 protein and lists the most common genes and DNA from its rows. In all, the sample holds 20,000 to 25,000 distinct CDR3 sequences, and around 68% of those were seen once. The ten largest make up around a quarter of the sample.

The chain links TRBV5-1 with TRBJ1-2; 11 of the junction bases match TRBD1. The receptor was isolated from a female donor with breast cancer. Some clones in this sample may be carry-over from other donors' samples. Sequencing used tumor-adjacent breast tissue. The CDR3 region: CASSPGQGAFYGYTF. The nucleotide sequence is TGCGCCAGCAGCCCCGGACAGGGGGCCTTCTATGGCTACACCTTC.